The text below deals with one T cell receptor beta chain. What it binds is unknown. Sequencing was performed with immunoSEQ multiplex PCR; in TCRdb, only in-frame clones are kept and a portion is missing. The table has 55,000 to 75,000 clones, approximately 91% seen once. This record belongs to a study of OX40 agonist ivuxolimab in advanced cancers. Study at large: Ivuxolimab, an antibody acting as an agonist of OX40 (CD134), was used to treat patients.

Study-level findings and limits: Researchers report that CD8+ T cells had, on average, more expanded clones than CD4+.

Autoimmune disease history or systemic immunosuppression led to patients being barred. Germline V lookup: CDR1 MDHEN, CDR2 SYDVKM. The CDR3 covers 16 residues. The trim removed 4 bases at V and 2 bases at J, leaving 10 bases unmatched. This chain joins TRBV28 and TRBJ2-7; 8 nucleotides match TRBD1. This clonotype originated in an adult with an advanced solid tumor such as melanoma, head and neck, liver or kidney cancer. Sample: CD4+ or CD8+ T cells sorted from blood, taken in a trial of the OX40 agonist ivuxolimab. CDR3 sequence: CASSSPPGTGPYEQYF. The CDR3 region has the DNA TGTGCCAGCAGTTCCCCCCCCGGGACAGGTCCCTACGAGCAGTACTTC.